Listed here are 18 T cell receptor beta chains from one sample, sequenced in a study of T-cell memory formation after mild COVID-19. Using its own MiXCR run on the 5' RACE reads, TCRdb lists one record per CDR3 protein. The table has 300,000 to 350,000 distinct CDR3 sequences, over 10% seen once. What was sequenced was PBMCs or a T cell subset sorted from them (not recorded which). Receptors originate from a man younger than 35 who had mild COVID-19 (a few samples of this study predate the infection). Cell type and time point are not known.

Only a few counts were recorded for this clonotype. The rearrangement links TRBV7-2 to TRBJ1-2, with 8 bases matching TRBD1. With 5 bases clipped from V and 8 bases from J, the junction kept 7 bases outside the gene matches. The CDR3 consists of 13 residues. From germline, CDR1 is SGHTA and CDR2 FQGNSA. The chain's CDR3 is CASSVQGVWGYTF. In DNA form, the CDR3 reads TGTGCCAGCAGCGTACAGGGGGTGTGGGGCTACACCTTC.

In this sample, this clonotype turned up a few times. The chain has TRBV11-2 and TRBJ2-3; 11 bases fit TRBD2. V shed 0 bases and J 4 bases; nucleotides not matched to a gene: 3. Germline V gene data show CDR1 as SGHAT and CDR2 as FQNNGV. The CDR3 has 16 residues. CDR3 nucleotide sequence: TGTGCCAGCAGCTTAGAGGTACTAGCGGGGGCAGATACGCAGTATTTT. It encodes CASSLEVLAGADTQYF.

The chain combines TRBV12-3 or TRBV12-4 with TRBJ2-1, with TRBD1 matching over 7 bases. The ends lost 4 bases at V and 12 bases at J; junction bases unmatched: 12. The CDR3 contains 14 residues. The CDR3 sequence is CASSSGTVPGRQFF. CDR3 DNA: TGTGCCAGCAGTTCAGGGACAGTACCCGGTCGGCAGTTCTTC.

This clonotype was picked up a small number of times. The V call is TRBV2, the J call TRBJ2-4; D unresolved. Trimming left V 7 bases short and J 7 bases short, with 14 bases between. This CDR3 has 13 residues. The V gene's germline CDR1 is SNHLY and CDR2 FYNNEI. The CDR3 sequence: CASTTVARNIQYF. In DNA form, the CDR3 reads TGTGCCAGCACAACGGTAGCTAGGAACATTCAGTACTTC.

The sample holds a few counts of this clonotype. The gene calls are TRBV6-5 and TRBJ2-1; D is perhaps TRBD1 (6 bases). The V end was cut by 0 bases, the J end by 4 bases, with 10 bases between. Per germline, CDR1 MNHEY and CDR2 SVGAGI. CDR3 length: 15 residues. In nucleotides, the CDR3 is TGTGCCAGCAGTTACTCGCCAGGGGCGTACAATGAGCAGTTCTTC. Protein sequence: CASSYSPGAYNEQFF.

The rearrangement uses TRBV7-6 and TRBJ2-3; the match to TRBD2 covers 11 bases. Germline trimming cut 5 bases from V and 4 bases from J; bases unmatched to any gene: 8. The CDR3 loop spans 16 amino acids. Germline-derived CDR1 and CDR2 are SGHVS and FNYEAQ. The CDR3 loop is CASSAVAGGFPDTQYF. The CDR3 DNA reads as TGTGCCAGCAGCGCTGTAGCGGGGGGGTTCCCAGATACGCAGTATTTT.

CDR3 sequence: CASSQRTGKDQPQHF. In DNA, the CDR3 is TGTGCCAGCAGCCAGAGGACAGGGAAGGATCAGCCCCAGCATTTT. The chain combines TRBV4-2 with TRBJ1-5; 8 positions match TRBD1. The V gene's germline CDR1 is LGHNA and CDR2 YNFKEQ. The V gene end was trimmed by 3 bases and the J gene end by 5 bases; junction bases not matched to a gene: 6. The CDR3 runs to 15 residues.

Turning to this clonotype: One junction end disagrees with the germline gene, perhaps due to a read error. CDR3 in DNA: TGCGCCAGCAGCTTGGGGACACGGACCCACTTC. Residues: CASSLGTRTHF. The V gene is TRBV5-1, the J gene TRBJ2-7; weak D call: TRBD1 (5 bases). Germline V lookup: CDR1 SGHRS, CDR2 YFSETQ. The CDR3 loop spans 11 amino acids.

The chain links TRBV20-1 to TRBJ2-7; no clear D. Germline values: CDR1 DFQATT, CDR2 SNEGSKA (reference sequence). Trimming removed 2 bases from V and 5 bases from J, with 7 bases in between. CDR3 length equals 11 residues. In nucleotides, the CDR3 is TGCAGTGCTAGATCGGTCCACGAGCAGTACGTC. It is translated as CSARSVHEQYV.

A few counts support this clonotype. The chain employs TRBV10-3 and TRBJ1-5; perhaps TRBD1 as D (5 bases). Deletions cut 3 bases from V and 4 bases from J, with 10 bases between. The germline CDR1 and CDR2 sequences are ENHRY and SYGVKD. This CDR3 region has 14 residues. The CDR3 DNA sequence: TGTGCCATCAGTGACTCAGGGCGAAATCAGCCCCAGCATTTT. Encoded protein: CAISDSGRNQPQHF.

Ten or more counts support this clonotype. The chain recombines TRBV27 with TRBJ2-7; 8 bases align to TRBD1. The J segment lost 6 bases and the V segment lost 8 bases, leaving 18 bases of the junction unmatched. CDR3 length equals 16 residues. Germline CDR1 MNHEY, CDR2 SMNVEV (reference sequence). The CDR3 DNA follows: TGTGCCAGCCTGAGAGAACCGGGACAGGAGCCCTCCGAGCAGTACGTC. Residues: CASLREPGQEPSEQYV.

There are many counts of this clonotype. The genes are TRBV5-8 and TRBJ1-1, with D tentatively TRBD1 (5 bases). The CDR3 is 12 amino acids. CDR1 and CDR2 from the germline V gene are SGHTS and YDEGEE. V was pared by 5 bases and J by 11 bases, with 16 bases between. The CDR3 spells CASRQDLNTAFF. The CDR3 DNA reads TGTGCCAGCAGACAGGATCTGAATACCGCTTTCTTT.

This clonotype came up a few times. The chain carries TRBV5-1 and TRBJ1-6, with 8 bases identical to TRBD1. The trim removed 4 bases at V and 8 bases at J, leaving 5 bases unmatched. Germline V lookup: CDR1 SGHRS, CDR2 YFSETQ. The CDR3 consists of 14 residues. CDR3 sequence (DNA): TGCGCCAGCAGCCAGGACAGGGAAGATTCACCCCTCCACTTT. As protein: CASSQDREDSPLHF.

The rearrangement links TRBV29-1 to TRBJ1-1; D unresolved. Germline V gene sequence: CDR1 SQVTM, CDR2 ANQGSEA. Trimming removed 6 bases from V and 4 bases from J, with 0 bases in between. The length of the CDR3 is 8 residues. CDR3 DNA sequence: TGCAGCGTCACTGAAGCTTTCTTT. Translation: CSVTEAFF.

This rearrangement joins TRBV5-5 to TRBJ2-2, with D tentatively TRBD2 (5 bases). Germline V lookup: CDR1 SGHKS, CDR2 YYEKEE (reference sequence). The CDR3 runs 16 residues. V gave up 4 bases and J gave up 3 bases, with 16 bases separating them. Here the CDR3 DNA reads TGTGCCAGCAGCCACGAACGGGGAGTAGACACCGGGGAGCTGTTTTTT. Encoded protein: CASSHERGVDTGELFF. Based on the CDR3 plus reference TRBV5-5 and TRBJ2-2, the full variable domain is DAGVTQSPTHLIKTRGQQVTLRCSPISGHKSVSWYQQVLGQGPQFIFQYYEKEERGRGNFPDRFSARQFPNYSSELNVNALLLGDSALYLCASSHERGVDTGELFFGEGSRLTVL.

CDR3 protein: CASSYGQITEAFF. The CDR3 nucleotides read TGTGCCAGCAGCTACGGACAGATCACTGAAGCTTTCTTT. The chain employs TRBV6-2 or TRBV6-3 and TRBJ1-1; tentatively, D is TRBD1 (6 bases). Trimming left V 6 bases short and J 4 bases short, with 12 bases between. The CDR3 spans 13 residues. CDR1 MNHEY and CDR2 SVGEGT come from the germline V gene.

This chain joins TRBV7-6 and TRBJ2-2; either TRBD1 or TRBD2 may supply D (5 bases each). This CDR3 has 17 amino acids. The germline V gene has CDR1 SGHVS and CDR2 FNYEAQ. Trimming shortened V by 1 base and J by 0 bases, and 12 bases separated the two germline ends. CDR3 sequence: CASSLVRGQANTGELFF. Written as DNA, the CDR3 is TGTGCCAGCAGCTTAGTTCGGGGCCAGGCGAACACCGGGGAGCTGTTTTTT.

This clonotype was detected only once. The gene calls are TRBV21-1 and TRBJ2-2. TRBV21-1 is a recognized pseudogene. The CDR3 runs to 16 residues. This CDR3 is CASSKDRLRNTGELFF. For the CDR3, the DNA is TGTGCCAGCAGCAAAGACCGCCTGAGAAACACCGGGGAGCTGTTTTTT.